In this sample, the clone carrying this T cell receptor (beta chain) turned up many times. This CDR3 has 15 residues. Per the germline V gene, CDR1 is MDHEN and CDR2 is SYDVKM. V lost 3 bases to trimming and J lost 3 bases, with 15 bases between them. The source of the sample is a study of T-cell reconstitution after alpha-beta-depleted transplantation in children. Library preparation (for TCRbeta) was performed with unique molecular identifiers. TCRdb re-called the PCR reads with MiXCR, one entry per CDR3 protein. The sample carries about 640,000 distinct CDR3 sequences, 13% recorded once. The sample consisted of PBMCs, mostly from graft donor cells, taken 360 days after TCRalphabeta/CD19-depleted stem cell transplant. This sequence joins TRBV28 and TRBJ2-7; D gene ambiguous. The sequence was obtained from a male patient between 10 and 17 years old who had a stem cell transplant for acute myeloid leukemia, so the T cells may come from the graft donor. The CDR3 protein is CASSLFSGLVYEQYF. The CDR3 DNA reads TGTGCCAGCAGTTTGTTCAGTGGCCTAGTCTACGAGCAGTACTTC.